This T cell receptor (beta chain) appears in the sequencing data of a study of T-cell memory formation after mild COVID-19. Study summary: The TCR clusters were mostly specific to one donor.

This clonotype was seen only a few times. Its target is not known. Points from the study as a whole: Researchers could not confirm that second-wave clones peaking on day 37 targeted SARS-CoV-2.

Germline V lookup: CDR1 SGDLS, CDR2 YYNGEE. The CDR3 contains 14 residues. V lost 2 bases, J lost 4 bases, and 10 bases lay in between. TCRdb recomputed calls from the 5' RACE reads with MiXCR, one row per CDR3 protein. This table has 180,000 or so distinct CDR3 sequences, about 9.9% appearing once. Input material: PBMCs or a T cell subset sorted from them (not recorded which). The V and J genes are TRBV9 and TRBJ1-3, with D uncertain. The clonotype was recovered from a man aged 18-30 years who had mild COVID-19 (a few samples of this study predate the infection). Cell type and time point are not known. The CDR3 loop is CASSVAATGNTIYF. The CDR3 DNA sequence: TGTGCCAGCAGCGTCGCTGCTACCGGAAACACCATATATTTT.